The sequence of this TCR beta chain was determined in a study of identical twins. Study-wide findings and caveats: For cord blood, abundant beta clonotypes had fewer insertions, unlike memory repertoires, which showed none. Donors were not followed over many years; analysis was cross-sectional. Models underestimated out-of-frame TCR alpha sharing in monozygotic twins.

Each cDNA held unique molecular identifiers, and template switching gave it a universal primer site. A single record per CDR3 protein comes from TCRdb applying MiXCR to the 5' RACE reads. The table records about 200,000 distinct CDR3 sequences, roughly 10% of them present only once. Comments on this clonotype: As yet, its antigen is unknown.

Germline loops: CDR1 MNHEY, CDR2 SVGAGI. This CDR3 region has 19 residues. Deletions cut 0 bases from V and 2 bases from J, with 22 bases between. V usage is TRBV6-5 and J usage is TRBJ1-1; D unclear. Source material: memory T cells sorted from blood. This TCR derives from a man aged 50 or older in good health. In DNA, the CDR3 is TGTGCCAGCAGTTACTCGGTGCTCAGGCAGCGGGGAACCAACACTGAAGCTTTCTTT. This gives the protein CASSYSVLRQRGTNTEAFF.